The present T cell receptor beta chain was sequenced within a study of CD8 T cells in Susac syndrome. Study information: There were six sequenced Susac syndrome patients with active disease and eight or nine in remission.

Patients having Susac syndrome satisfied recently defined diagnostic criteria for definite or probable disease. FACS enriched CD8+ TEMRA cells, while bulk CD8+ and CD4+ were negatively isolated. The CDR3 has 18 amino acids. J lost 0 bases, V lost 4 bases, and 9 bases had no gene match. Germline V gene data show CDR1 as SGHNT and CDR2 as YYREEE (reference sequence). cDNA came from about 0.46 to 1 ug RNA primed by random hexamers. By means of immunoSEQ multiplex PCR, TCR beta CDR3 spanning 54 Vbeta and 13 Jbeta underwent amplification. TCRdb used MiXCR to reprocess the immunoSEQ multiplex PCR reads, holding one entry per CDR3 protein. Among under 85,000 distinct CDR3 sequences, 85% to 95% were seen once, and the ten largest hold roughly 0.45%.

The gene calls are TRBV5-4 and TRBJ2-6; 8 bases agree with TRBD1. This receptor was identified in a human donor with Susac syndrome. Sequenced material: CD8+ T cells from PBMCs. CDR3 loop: CASSPPGQDVSGANVLTF. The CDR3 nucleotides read TGTGCCAGCAGCCCCCCGGGACAGGATGTCTCTGGGGCCAACGTCCTGACTTTC.